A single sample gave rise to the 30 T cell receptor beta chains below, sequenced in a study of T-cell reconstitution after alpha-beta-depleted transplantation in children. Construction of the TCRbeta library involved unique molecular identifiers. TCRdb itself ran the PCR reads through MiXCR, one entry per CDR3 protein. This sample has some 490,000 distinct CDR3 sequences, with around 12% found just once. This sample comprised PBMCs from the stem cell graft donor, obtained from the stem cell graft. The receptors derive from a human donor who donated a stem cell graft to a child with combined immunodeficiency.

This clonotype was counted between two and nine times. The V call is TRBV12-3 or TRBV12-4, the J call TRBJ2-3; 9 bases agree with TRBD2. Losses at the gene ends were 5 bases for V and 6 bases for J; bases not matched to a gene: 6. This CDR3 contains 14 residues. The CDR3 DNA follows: TGTGCCAGCAGTCCGAGCGGGAGGCGCGATACGCAGTATTTT. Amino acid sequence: CASSPSGRRDTQYF.

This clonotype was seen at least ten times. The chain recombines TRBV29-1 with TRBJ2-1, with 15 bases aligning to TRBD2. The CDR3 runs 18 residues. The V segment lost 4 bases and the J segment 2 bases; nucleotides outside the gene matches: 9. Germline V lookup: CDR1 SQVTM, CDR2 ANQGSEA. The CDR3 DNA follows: TGCAGCGTTGGGCTGAGGGGACTAGCGGGAGGTGCCTACAATGAGCAGTTCTTC. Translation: CSVGLRGLAGGAYNEQFF.

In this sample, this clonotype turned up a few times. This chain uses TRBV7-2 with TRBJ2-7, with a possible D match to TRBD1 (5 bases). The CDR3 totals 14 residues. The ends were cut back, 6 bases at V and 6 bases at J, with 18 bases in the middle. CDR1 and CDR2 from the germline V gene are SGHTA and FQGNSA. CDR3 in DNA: TGTGCCAGCAGTTTCGAGTGGGCTAGGGGCGAGCAGTACTTC. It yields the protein CASSFEWARGEQYF.

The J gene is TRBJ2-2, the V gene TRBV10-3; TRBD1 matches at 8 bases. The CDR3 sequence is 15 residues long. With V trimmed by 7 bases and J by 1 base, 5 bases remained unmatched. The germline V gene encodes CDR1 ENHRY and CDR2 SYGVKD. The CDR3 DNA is TGTGCCATCACTAACGACAGGGGGAACACCGGGGAGCTGTTTTTT. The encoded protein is CAITNDRGNTGELFF.

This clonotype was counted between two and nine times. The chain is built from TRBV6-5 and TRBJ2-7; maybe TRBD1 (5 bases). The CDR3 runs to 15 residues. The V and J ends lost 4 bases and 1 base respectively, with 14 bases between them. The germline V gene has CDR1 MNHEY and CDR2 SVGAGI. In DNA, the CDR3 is TGTGCCAGCAGTTCCCACAGGCCTACTTCCTACGAGCAGTACTTC. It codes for CASSSHRPTSYEQYF.

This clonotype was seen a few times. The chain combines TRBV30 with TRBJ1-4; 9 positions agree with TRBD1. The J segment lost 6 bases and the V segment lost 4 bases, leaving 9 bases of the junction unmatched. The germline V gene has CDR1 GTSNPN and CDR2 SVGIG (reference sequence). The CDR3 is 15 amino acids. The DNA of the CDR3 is TGTGCCTGGATCCGTTCACAGGGGGCGGATGAAAAACTGTTTTTT. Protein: CAWIRSQGADEKLFF. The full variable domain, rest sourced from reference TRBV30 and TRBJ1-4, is SQTIHQWPATLVQPVGSPLSLECTVEGTSNPNLYWYRQAAGRGLQLLFYSVGIGQISSEVPQNLSASRPQDRQFILSSKKLLLSDSGFYLCAWIRSQGADEKLFFGSGTQLSVL.

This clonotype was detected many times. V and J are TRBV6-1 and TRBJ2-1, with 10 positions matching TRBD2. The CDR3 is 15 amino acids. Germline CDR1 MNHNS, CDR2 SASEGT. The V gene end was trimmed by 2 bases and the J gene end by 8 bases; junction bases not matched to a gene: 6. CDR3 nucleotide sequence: TGTGCCAGCAGTGAAAGACTAGCGGGTCAAGATGAGCAGTTCTTC. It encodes CASSERLAGQDEQFF.

CDR3 sequence: CASSTGLQSYEQYF. The CDR3 DNA reads as TGTGCCAGCAGTACGGGACTCCAATCCTACGAGCAGTACTTC. The chain combines TRBV27 with TRBJ2-7; TRBD2 is a possible D gene (6 bases). CDR1 and CDR2 (germline): MNHEY, SMNVEV (reference sequence). V lost 5 bases and J lost 1, with 12 bases in between. This CDR3 spans 14 amino acids.

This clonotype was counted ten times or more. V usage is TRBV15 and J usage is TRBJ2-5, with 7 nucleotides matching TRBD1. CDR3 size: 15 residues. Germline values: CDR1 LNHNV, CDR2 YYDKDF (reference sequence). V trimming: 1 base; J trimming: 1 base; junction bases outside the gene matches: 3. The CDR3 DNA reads TGTGCCACCAGCAGAGGAGACAGGGCCCAAGAGACCCAGTACTTC. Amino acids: CATSRGDRAQETQYF.

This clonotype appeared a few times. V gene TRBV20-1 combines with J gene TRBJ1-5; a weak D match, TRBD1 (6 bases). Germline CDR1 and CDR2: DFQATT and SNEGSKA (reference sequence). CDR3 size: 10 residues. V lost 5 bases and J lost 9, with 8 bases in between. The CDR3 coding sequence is TGCAGTGCTGGACAGCTGCCCCAGCATTTT. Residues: CSAGQLPQHF.

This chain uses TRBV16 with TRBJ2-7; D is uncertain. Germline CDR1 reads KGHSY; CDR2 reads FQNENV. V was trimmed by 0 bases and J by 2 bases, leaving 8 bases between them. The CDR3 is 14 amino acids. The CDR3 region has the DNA TGTGCCAGCAGCCAATCCGGGTTTGCCTACGAGCAGTACTTC. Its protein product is CASSQSGFAYEQYF. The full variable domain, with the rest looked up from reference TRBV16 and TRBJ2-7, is GEEVAQTPKHLVRGEGQKAKLYCAPIKGHSYVFWYQQVLKNEFKFLISFQNENVFDETGMPKERFSAKCLPNSPCSLEIQATKLEDSAVYFCASSQSGFAYEQYFGPGTRLTVT.

Here the CDR3 reads CASSDPTGGRETQYF. DNA of the CDR3: TGTGCCAGCAGTGACCCCACAGGGGGCCGGGAGACCCAGTACTTC. The gene calls are TRBV12-3 or TRBV12-4 and TRBJ2-5; 9 bases line up with TRBD1. The CDR3 loop spans 15 amino acids. V lost 5 bases and J lost 5; bases outside the gene matches: 9.

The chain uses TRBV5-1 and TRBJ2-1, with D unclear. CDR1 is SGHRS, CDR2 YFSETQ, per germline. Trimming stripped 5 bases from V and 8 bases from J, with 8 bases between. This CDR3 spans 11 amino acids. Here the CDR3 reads CASRRIDEQFF. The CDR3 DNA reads TGCGCCAGCAGACGCATCGATGAGCAGTTCTTC.

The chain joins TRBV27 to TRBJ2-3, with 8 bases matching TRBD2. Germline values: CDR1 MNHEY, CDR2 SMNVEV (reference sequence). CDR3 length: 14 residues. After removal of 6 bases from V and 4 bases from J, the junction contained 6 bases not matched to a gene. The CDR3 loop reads CASSVSGGADTQYF. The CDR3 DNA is TGTGCCAGCAGCGTGAGCGGGGGTGCAGATACGCAGTATTTT.

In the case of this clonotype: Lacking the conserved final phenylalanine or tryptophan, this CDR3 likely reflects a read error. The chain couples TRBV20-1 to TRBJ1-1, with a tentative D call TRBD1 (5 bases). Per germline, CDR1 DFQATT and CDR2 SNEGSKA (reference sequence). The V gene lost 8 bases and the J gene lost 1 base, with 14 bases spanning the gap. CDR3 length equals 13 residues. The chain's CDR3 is CSPRDPRNTEAFS. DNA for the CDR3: TGCAGTCCCCGGGACCCGAGGAACACTGAAGCTTTCTCT.

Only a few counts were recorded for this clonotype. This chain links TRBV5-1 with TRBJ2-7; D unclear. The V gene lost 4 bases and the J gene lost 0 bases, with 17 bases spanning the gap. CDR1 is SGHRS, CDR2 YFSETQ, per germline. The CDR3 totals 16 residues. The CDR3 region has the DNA TGCGCCAGCAGCCTGACCGGCGATGTCAGCTCCTACGAGCAGTACTTC. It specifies CASSLTGDVSSYEQYF.

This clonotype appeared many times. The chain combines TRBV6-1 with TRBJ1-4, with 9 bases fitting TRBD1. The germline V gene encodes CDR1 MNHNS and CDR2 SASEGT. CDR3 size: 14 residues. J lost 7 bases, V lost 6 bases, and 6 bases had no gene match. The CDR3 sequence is CASSLTGGGEKLFF. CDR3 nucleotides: TGTGCCAGCAGCCTTACAGGGGGCGGTGAAAAACTGTTTTTT.

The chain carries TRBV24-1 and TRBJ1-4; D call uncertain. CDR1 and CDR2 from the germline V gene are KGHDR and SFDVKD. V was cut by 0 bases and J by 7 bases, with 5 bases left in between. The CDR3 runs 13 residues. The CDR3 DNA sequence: TGTGCCACCAGTGATTTGATGAGTGAAAAACTGTTTTTT. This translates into CATSDLMSEKLFF.

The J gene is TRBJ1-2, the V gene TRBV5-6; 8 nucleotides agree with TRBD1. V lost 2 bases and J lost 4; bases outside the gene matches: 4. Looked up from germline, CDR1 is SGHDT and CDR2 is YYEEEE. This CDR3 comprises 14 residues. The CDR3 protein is CASSFQTGVYGYTF. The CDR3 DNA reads TGTGCCAGCAGCTTTCAGACAGGGGTCTATGGCTACACCTTC.

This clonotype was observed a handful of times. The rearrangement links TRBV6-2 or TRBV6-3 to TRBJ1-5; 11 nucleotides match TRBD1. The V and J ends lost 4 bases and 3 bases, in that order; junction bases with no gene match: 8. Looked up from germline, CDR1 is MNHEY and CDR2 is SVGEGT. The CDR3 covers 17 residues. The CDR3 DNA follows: TGTGCCAGCAGTTCCCTCCGGGACAGGGGGATCAATCAGCCCCAGCATTTT. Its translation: CASSSLRDRGINQPQHF.

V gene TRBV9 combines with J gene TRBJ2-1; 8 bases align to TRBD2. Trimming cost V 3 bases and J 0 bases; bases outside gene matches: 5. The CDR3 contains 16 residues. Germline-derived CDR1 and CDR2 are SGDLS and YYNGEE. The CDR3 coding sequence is TGTGCCAGCAGCGCCTCCGGGACTAGCTCCTACAATGAGCAGTTCTTC. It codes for CASSASGTSSYNEQFF.

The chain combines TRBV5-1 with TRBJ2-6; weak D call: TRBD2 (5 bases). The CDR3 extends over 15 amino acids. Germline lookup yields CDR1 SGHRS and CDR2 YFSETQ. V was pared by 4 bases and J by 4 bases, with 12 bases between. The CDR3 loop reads CASSALGVGANVLTF. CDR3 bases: TGCGCCAGCAGCGCACTGGGAGTAGGGGCCAACGTCCTGACTTTC.

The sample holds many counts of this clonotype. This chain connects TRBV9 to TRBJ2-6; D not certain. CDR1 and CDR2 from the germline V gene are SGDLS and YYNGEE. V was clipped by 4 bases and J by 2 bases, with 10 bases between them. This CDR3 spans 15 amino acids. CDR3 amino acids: CASSTVGTGANVLTF. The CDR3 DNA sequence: TGTGCCAGCAGCACCGTCGGCACTGGGGCCAACGTCCTGACTTTC. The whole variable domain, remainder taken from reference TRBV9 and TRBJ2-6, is DSGVTQTPKHLITATGQRVTLRCSPRSGDLSVYWYQQSLDQGLQFLIQYYNGEERAKGNILERFSAQQFPDLHSELNLSSLELGDSALYFCASSTVGTGANVLTFGAGSRLTVL.

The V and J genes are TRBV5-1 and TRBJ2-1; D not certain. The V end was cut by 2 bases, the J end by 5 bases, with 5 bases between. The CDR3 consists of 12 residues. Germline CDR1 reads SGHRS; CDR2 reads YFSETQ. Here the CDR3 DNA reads TGCGCCAGCAGCTTACCTAACAATGAGCAGTTCTTC. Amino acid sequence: CASSLPNNEQFF.

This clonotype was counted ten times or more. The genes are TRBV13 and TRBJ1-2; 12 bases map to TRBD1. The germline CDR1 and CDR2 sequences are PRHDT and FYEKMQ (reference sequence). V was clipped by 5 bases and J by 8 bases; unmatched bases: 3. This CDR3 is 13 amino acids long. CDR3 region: CASSTGTGGGYTF. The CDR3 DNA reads TGTGCCAGCAGCACCGGGACAGGGGGCGGCTACACCTTC.

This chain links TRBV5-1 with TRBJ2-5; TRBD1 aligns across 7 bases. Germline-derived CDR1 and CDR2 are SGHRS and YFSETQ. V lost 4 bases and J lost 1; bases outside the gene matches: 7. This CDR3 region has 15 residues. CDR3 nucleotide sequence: TGCGCCAGCAGCGTACGCACAGGGGCCCAAGAGACCCAGTACTTC. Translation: CASSVRTGAQETQYF.

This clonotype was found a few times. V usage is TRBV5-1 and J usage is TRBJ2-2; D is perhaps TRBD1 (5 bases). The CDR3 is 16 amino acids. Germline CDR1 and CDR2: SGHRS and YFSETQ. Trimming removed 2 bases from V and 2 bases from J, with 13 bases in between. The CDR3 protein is CASSFIPTGNTGELFF. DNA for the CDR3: TGCGCCAGCAGCTTTATCCCTACAGGCAACACCGGGGAGCTGTTTTTT.

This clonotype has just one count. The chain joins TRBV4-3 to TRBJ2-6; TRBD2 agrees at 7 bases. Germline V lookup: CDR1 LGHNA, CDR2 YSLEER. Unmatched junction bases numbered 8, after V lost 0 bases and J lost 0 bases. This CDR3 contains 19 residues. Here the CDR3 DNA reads TGCGCCAGCAGCCAAGATGAGCGGGGAGCCCGCTCTGGGGCCAACGTCCTGACTTTC. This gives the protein CASSQDERGARSGANVLTF.

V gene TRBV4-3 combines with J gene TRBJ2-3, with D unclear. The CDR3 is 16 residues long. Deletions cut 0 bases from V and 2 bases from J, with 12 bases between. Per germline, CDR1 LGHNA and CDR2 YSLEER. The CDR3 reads CASSQDRQEDTDTQYF. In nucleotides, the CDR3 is TGCGCCAGCAGCCAAGATCGGCAAGAAGACACAGATACGCAGTATTTT.

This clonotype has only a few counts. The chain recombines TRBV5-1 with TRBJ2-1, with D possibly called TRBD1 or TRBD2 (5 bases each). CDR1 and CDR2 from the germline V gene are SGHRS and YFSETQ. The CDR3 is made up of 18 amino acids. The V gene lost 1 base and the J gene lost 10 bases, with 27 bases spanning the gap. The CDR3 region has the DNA TGCGCCAGCAGCTTGCCCGGAACGGGGACGGAGTTGACCGTCGAGCAGTTCTTC. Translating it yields CASSLPGTGTELTVEQFF.